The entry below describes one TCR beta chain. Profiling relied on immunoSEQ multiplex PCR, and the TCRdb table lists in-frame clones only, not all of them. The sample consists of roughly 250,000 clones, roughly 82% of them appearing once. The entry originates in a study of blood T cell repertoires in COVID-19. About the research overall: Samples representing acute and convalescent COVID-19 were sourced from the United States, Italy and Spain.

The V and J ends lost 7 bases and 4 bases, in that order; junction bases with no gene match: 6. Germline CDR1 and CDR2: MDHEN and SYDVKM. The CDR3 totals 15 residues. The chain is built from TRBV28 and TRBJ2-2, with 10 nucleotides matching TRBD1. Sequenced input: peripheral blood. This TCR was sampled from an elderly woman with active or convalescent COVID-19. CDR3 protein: CASTWTGGITGELFF. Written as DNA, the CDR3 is TGTGCCAGCACCTGGACAGGGGGTATCACCGGGGAGCTGTTTTTT.